This T cell receptor beta chain was recorded in a study of blood T cell repertoires in COVID-19. This clone was detected only once. Data came from immunoSEQ multiplex PCR; TCRdb stores just in-frame clones and leaves some out. Among roughly 10,000 clones listed, 65% to 90% were seen once. CDR3 length: 15 amino acids. V dropped 0 bases and J dropped 1 base, with 10 bases sitting between them. Germline V lookup: CDR1 SGHKS, CDR2 YYEKEE (reference sequence). The V call is TRBV5-5, the J call TRBJ1-2; unclear D gene. The sample comprised peripheral blood. This sequence originates from a man aged 70 or older with active COVID-19. The CDR3 sequence: CASSLERLNNYGYTF. CDR3 DNA: TGTGCCAGCAGCTTGGAACGCCTAAATAACTATGGCTACACCTTC. Full variable domain (outside the CDR3, taken from reference TRBV5-5 and TRBJ1-2): DAGVTQSPTHLIKTRGQQVTLRCSPISGHKSVSWYQQVLGQGPQFIFQYYEKEERGRGNFPDRFSARQFPNYSSELNVNALLLGDSALYLCASSLERLNNYGYTFGSGTRLTVV.